Many counts were recorded for the clone carrying this TCR beta chain. No antigen is known for it. This sample is part of a study of CD8 T cells in ankylosing spondylitis. General observations from the study: Enrichment of disease-linked clones was reportedly significant in matched ankylosing spondylitis synovial fluid. The study identified a TCR beta motif of about eight highly homologous variants that appeared characteristic of ankylosing spondylitis blood.

Quantitative 5'-RACE with molecular barcodes was used to make the TCR beta libraries. Via MiXCR, TCRdb re-called the 5' RACE reads, giving one row per CDR3 protein. This table has some 840,000 distinct CDR3 sequences, about 10% appearing once. The V and J ends lost 6 bases and 8 bases respectively, with 19 bases between them. The CDR3 is made up of 13 amino acids. The germline gives CDR1 DFQATT, CDR2 SNEGSKA (reference sequence). The chain couples TRBV20-1 to TRBJ1-1; D possibly corresponds to TRBD1 (6 bases). The origin of this receptor is a male donor with ankylosing spondylitis. The material sequenced was blood, either unsorted or a sorted T cell fraction (not recorded which). This chain's CDR3 is CSALIQGKREAFF. The CDR3 bases are TGCAGTGCCCTGATACAGGGAAAGAGGGAAGCTTTCTTT.